The 16 T cell receptor beta chains given below trace back to one sample, sequenced in a study of beta chain features in type 1 diabetes. Study-wide results and caveats: TCRB CDR3s from Type 1 diabetes patients were moderately but significantly shorter in all four CD4+ subsets.

cDNA synthesis used the whole RNA isolate, giving expressed TCRB sequences. Sequenced by immunoSEQ multiplex PCR; TCRdb stores in-frame clones only, minus some. The sample contains roughly 300,000 clones, approximately 9.7% of which appear only once. These receptors have no known antigen. Sequenced sample: central memory CD4+ T cells from blood. The receptors were gathered from a man under 40 with type 1 diabetes.

The chain employs TRBV5-1 and TRBJ2-2; D is possibly TRBD2 (5 bases). Trimming cost V 2 bases and J 2 bases, with 10 bases left between them. From germline, CDR1 is SGHRS and CDR2 YFSETQ. CDR3 length: 15 amino acids. The CDR3 reads CASSLSLANTGELFF. CDR3 DNA sequence: TGCGCCAGCAGCTTAAGTCTAGCTAACACCGGGGAGCTGTTTTTT.

The chain couples TRBV7-8 to TRBJ1-5, with unresolved D. V was trimmed by 2 bases and J by 0 bases, leaving 5 bases between them. Germline-derived CDR1 and CDR2 are SGHVS and FQNEAQ. The CDR3 runs 14 residues. The CDR3: CASSLQISNQPQHF. The CDR3 DNA reads as TGTGCCAGCAGCTTACAGATTAGCAATCAGCCCCAGCATTTT. Full variable domain (rest looked up from reference TRBV7-8 and TRBJ1-5): GAGVSQSPRYKVAKRGQDVALRCDPISGHVSLFWYQQALGQGPEFLTYFQNEAQLDKSGLPSDRFFAERPEGSVSTLKIQRTQQEDSAVYLCASSLQISNQPQHFGDGTRLSIL.

This clone was detected only a few times. V gene TRBV21-1 combines with J gene TRBJ2-7. TRBV21-1 is flagged as a pseudogene. The CDR3 runs 15 residues. CDR3 amino acids: CASSKAPGLRYEQYF. The DNA for the CDR3 is TGTGCCAGCAGCAAAGCCCCCGGCTTACGCTACGAGCAGTACTTC.

This clone was counted between two and nine times. The rearrangement joins TRBV7-2 to TRBJ1-2; D not resolved. V lost 5 bases and J lost 7, with 14 bases in between. Germline CDR1 is SGHTA and CDR2 is FQGNSA. The CDR3 is 13 amino acids. CDR3 residues: CASSPRYEGGYTF. CDR3 nucleotide sequence: TGTGCCAGCAGCCCTCGGTACGAGGGTGGCTACACCTTC. Full variable domain (outside the CDR3, taken from reference TRBV7-2 and TRBJ1-2): GAGVSQSPSNKVTEKGKDVELRCDPISGHTALYWYRQSLGQGLEFLIYFQGNSAPDKSGLPSDRFSAERTGGSVSTLTIQRTQQEDSAVYLCASSPRYEGGYTFGSGTRLTVV.

This clone has a count of ten or more. This chain connects TRBV9 to TRBJ2-7; 9 nucleotides align to TRBD1. The V gene end was trimmed by 0 bases and the J gene end by 1 base; junction bases not matched to a gene: 5. This CDR3 has 16 residues. Germline loops: CDR1 SGDLS, CDR2 YYNGEE. CDR3 region: CASSVAPGTGSYEQYF. CDR3 coding DNA: TGTGCCAGCAGCGTAGCCCCCGGGACAGGGTCCTACGAGCAGTACTTC.

The gene calls are TRBV7-6 and TRBJ2-5, with 9 bases lining up with TRBD2. Germline V gene data show CDR1 as SGHVS and CDR2 as FNYEAQ. CDR3 length: 15 residues. V trimming: 4 bases; J trimming: 4 bases; junction bases outside the gene matches: 7. The CDR3 DNA is TGTGCCAGCAGCTCGCTAGCGGGGCAGGGAGAGACCCAGTACTTC. Translated: CASSSLAGQGETQYF. Supplemented by reference TRBV7-6 and TRBJ2-5, the full variable domain reads GAGVSQSPRYKVTKRGQDVALRCDPISGHVSLYWYRQALGQGPEFLTYFNYEAQQDKSGLPNDRFSAERPEGSISTLTIQRTEQRDSAMYRCASSSLAGQGETQYFGPGTRLLVL.

This clone was seen a handful of times. The chain employs TRBV30 and TRBJ2-7; D gene ambiguous. This CDR3 has 14 residues. The germline CDR1 and CDR2 sequences are GTSNPN and SVGIG (reference sequence). The ends were cut back, 1 base at V and 5 bases at J, with 15 bases in the middle. This CDR3 is CAWSGTIRDHEQYF. The CDR3 region has the DNA TGTGCCTGGAGTGGAACGATAAGGGATCACGAGCAGTACTTC.

This clone was seen repeatedly, ten times or more. This rearrangement joins TRBV10-1 to TRBJ2-4, with D possibly matching TRBD1 (5 bases). This CDR3 spans 13 amino acids. CDR1 is WNHNN, CDR2 SYGVQD, per germline (reference sequence). Trimming removed 4 bases from V and 7 bases from J, with 11 bases in between. CDR3 protein: CASSAGNGNIQYF. The CDR3 bases are TGCGCCAGCAGTGCAGGGAACGGGAACATTCAGTACTTC.

The J gene is TRBJ2-7, the V gene TRBV6-5; D not resolved. With 2 bases removed from V and 6 bases from J, the gap between germline ends came to 11 bases. The CDR3 sequence is 13 residues long. Germline CDR1 MNHEY, CDR2 SVGAGI. The CDR3 sequence is CASSYVGSREQYF. The CDR3 bases are TGTGCCAGCAGTTACGTAGGGTCCCGCGAGCAGTACTTC.

The chain has TRBV2 and TRBJ2-5; 9 nucleotides align to TRBD2. V trimming: 6 bases; J trimming: 2 bases; junction bases outside the gene matches: 7. Germline V lookup: CDR1 SNHLY, CDR2 FYNNEI. This CDR3 contains 15 residues. As DNA, the CDR3 is TGTGCCAGCAGGGTAGCGGGGGCTGCTCAAGAGACCCAGTACTTC. It yields the protein CASRVAGAAQETQYF.

The chain employs TRBV7-2 and TRBJ2-7; possibly TRBD2 for D (5 bases). V was cut by 2 bases and J by 6 bases, with 14 bases left in between. Germline loops: CDR1 SGHTA, CDR2 FQGNSA. CDR3 length equals 14 residues. The chain's CDR3 is CASSLSGERGEQYF. CDR3 coding DNA: TGTGCCAGCAGCTTATCCGGGGAGCGAGGCGAGCAGTACTTC.

The chain carries TRBV10-3 and TRBJ2-7; no firm D call. CDR1 is ENHRY and CDR2 is SYGVKD in the germline V gene. V was shortened by 0 bases and J by 3 bases, with 6 bases between the two germline ends. This CDR3 comprises 13 residues. CDR3 protein: CAISESADYEQYF. In DNA, the CDR3 is TGTGCCATCAGTGAGTCGGCAGACTACGAGCAGTACTTC.

The rearrangement joins TRBV23-1 to TRBJ2-7, with TRBD1 as a possible D gene (5 bases). TRBV23-1 is an open reading frame, and its role is uncertain. V lost 8 bases and J lost 3, with 11 bases in between. This CDR3 has 12 residues. The CDR3 bases are TGCGCCAGCCCGGATAGGGGCTACGAGCAGTACTTC. This codes for CASPDRGYEQYF.

This clone appeared a few times. The chain carries TRBV5-1 and TRBJ2-1; the D call may be TRBD1 or TRBD2 (5 bases each). CDR1 is SGHRS and CDR2 is YFSETQ in the germline V gene. The V end lost 4 bases, the J end lost 7 bases, and 18 bases lay between the germline ends. The CDR3 is 15 amino acids. The CDR3 spells CASSATGTSSNEQFF. The CDR3 nucleotides are TGCGCCAGCAGCGCTACCGGGACCTCCTCGAATGAGCAGTTCTTC.

As to this clone: Other DNA sequences in this specimen translate into the identical CDR3. The rearrangement joins TRBV25-1 to TRBJ2-7; TRBD2 agrees at 11 bases. CDR3 size: 16 residues. Germline V gives CDR1 MGHDK, CDR2 SYGVNS. Unmatched junction bases numbered 5, after V lost 2 bases and J lost 2 bases. The CDR3 DNA is TGTGCCAGCAGTGAACTAGCGGGGGGTCTGACCTACGAGCAGTACTTC. Its translation is CASSELAGGLTYEQYF.

This clone was counted many times. Other DNA sequences of this sample code for an identical CDR3. The chain employs TRBV28 and TRBJ1-6; 9 positions agree with TRBD1. V lost 4 bases and J lost 8; bases outside the gene matches: 6. Germline CDR1 is MDHEN and CDR2 is SYDVKM. The CDR3 sequence is 15 residues long. CDR3 nucleotides: TGTGCCAGCAGTTCACAGGGGGCAGGAGATTCACCCCTCCACTTT. Translating gives CASSSQGAGDSPLHF.